This passage covers 21 T cell receptor beta chains from one sample sequenced in a study of CD8 T cells in ankylosing spondylitis. TCRdb re-derived calls from the 5' RACE reads in MiXCR, one entry per CDR3 protein. This sample has 39,000 or so distinct CDR3 sequences; approximately 3% occur once, and the top ten carry approximately 3%. The sample comprised blood, either unsorted or a sorted T cell fraction (not recorded which). Receptor source: a male donor with ankylosing spondylitis or in good health (not recorded which).

V is TRBV9 and J is TRBJ2-3; 11 bases are shared with TRBD2. This CDR3 has 16 residues. Trimming at V came to 3 bases and at J to 6 bases, leaving 9 bases not matched to a gene. Germline V gene sequence: CDR1 SGDLS, CDR2 YYNGEE. As DNA, the CDR3 is TGTGCCAGCAGCGATAGCGGGGGGGCCGGTATGGATACGCAGTATTTT. Protein: CASSDSGGAGMDTQYF.

This clonotype occurred many times. The CDR3 nucleotides read TGTGCCAGCAGCGTAGGGACTAGCGGCACCACAGATACGCAGTATTTT. Protein sequence: CASSVGTSGTTDTQYF. The rearrangement links TRBV9 to TRBJ2-3; 10 nucleotides agree with TRBD2. The V gene's germline CDR1 is SGDLS and CDR2 YYNGEE. V shed 0 bases, J shed 2 bases, and the junction held 3 bases outside the gene matches. The CDR3 has 16 residues.

This clonotype came up many times. The chain recombines TRBV7-3 with TRBJ1-5, with D possibly being TRBD1 (6 bases). The CDR3 covers 19 residues. Germline lookup yields CDR1 SGHTA and CDR2 FQGTGA. V was pared by 5 bases and J by 1 base, with 24 bases between. CDR3 residues: CASSPIRTDPSGSNQPQHF. The CDR3 bases are TGTGCCAGCAGCCCCATCCGGACAGACCCAAGTGGAAGCAATCAGCCCCAGCATTTT.

This clonotype was counted many times. V is TRBV9 and J is TRBJ2-1; 12 bases are shared with TRBD2. V trimming: 4 bases; J trimming: 5 bases; junction bases outside the gene matches: 19. Germline V gene lookup returns CDR1 SGDLS and CDR2 YYNGEE. The CDR3 sequence is 20 residues long. The CDR3 DNA is TGTGCCAGCAGCCCCACCGTGGCTAGCGGGGGGGCCGTCTTGGACAATGAGCAGTTCTTC. Protein: CASSPTVASGGAVLDNEQFF.

This clonotype has a count of ten or more. The gene calls are TRBV9 and TRBJ2-1, with 14 positions matching TRBD2. V lost 3 bases, J lost 7 bases, and 6 bases stayed unmatched. The CDR3 contains 16 residues. Germline loops: CDR1 SGDLS, CDR2 YYNGEE. As DNA, the CDR3 is TGTGCCAGCAGCGCTCGACTAGCGGGAGGGCATAATGAGCAGTTCTTC. Translated: CASSARLAGGHNEQFF.

The chain has TRBV9 and TRBJ1-2; tentative D call: TRBD1 (6 bases). There are 17 residues in the CDR3. V lost 3 bases to trimming and J lost 3 bases, with 21 bases between them. Germline V CDR1 and CDR2: SGDLS, YYNGEE. CDR3 in amino acids: CASSGYPERGADYGYTF. DNA of the CDR3: TGTGCCAGCAGCGGATACCCCGAACGGGGGGCAGACTATGGCTACACCTTC.

The table lists this clonotype with many counts. This chain links TRBV9 with TRBJ2-2; TRBD1 agrees at 7 bases. The J segment lost 1 base and the V segment lost 3 bases, leaving 6 bases of the junction unmatched. The germline V gene has CDR1 SGDLS and CDR2 YYNGEE. The CDR3 runs 16 residues. The CDR3 nucleotides are TGTGCCAGCAGCGCCCGGACAGGACTGAACACCGGGGAGCTGTTTTTT. It encodes CASSARTGLNTGELFF.

This clonotype was found many times. The chain joins TRBV9 to TRBJ1-6; D is unresolved. The CDR3 covers 15 residues. V lost 0 bases to trimming and J lost 6 bases, with 10 bases between them. Germline values: CDR1 SGDLS, CDR2 YYNGEE. The CDR3 region has the DNA TGTGCCAGCAGCGTAGATGGGCGCCCTAATTCACCCCTCCACTTT. This gives the protein CASSVDGRPNSPLHF.

This clonotype occurred many times. The V gene is TRBV9, the J gene TRBJ2-1, with D perhaps matching TRBD1 or TRBD2 (5 bases each). Trimming shortened V by 0 bases and J by 7 bases, and 14 bases separated the two germline ends. The CDR3 runs 15 residues. CDR1 SGDLS and CDR2 YYNGEE come from the germline V gene. DNA for the CDR3: TGTGCCAGCAGCGTAGGAAACGGGAAGGGGAATGAGCAGTTCTTC. Its translation is CASSVGNGKGNEQFF.

This clonotype occurred many times. V gene TRBV9 combines with J gene TRBJ2-1; 13 positions match TRBD2. V lost 3 bases to trimming and J lost 5 bases; unmatched junction nucleotides: 2. CDR1 is SGDLS and CDR2 is YYNGEE in the germline V gene. The CDR3 runs to 15 residues. The CDR3 sequence: CASSALAGGNNEQFF. CDR3 nucleotides: TGTGCCAGCAGCGCACTAGCGGGAGGGAACAATGAGCAGTTCTTC.

The sample holds many counts of this clonotype. The V gene is TRBV9, the J gene TRBJ2-2; 12 nucleotides line up with TRBD2. The CDR3 totals 18 residues. Trimming removed 0 bases from V and 1 base from J; junction bases left unmatched: 4. Germline CDR1 SGDLS, CDR2 YYNGEE. CDR3 loop: CASSVATGLAGNTGELFF. CDR3 coding DNA: TGTGCCAGCAGCGTAGCTACGGGACTAGCGGGGAACACCGGGGAGCTGTTTTTT.

This clonotype occurred many times. This chain connects TRBV9 to TRBJ1-6; D is uncertain. This CDR3 spans 15 amino acids. Germline V gene data show CDR1 as SGDLS and CDR2 as YYNGEE. The ends were cut back, 0 bases at V and 7 bases at J, with 11 bases in the middle. The CDR3 spells CASSVGGLANSPLHF. The DNA for the CDR3 is TGTGCCAGCAGCGTAGGAGGATTAGCGAATTCACCCCTCCACTTT.

J is TRBJ1-3 and V is TRBV9; TRBD1 aligns across 7 bases. Trimming at V came to 5 bases and at J to 0 bases, leaving 5 bases not matched to a gene. The CDR3 spans 15 residues. Germline V lookup: CDR1 SGDLS, CDR2 YYNGEE. Written as DNA, the CDR3 is TGTGCCAGCAGAGCCGGGACAGACTCTGGAAACACCATATATTTT. It specifies CASRAGTDSGNTIYF.

Ten or more counts support this clonotype. The genes are TRBV9 and TRBJ1-3; tentatively, D is TRBD1 (6 bases). The germline V gene has CDR1 SGDLS and CDR2 YYNGEE. The CDR3 consists of 14 residues. Trimming stripped 4 bases from V and 2 bases from J, with 10 bases between. CDR3 nucleotide sequence: TGTGCCAGCAGCTTAAGGACAGCTGGAAACACCATATATTTT. Translating gives CASSLRTAGNTIYF. Full variable domain (outside the CDR3, taken from reference TRBV9 and TRBJ1-3): DSGVTQTPKHLITATGQRVTLRCSPRSGDLSVYWYQQSLDQGLQFLIQYYNGEERAKGNILERFSAQQFPDLHSELNLSSLELGDSALYFCASSLRTAGNTIYFGEGSWLTVV.

This clonotype came up many times. The chain combines TRBV9 with TRBJ2-1; D is possibly TRBD1 (6 bases). Trimming pared 0 bases from V and 1 base from J, leaving 20 bases between. CDR1 and CDR2 from the germline V gene are SGDLS and YYNGEE. The CDR3 runs 19 residues. Written as DNA, the CDR3 is TGTGCCAGCAGCGTAGGCCAGGGGCACCCCTTTAGGTCCTACAATGAGCAGTTCTTC. Amino acids: CASSVGQGHPFRSYNEQFF. Complete variable domain (other parts from reference TRBV9 and TRBJ2-1): DSGVTQTPKHLITATGQRVTLRCSPRSGDLSVYWYQQSLDQGLQFLIQYYNGEERAKGNILERFSAQQFPDLHSELNLSSLELGDSALYFCASSVGQGHPFRSYNEQFFGPGTRLTVL.

At least ten counts were recorded for this clonotype. The chain combines TRBV9 with TRBJ2-5; D assignment may be TRBD1 or TRBD2 (6 bases each). Trimming shortened V by 0 bases and J by 5 bases, and 14 bases separated the two germline ends. The CDR3 consists of 15 residues. Germline CDR1 SGDLS, CDR2 YYNGEE. The CDR3 is CASSVGVGGEETQYF. The CDR3 coding sequence is TGTGCCAGCAGCGTAGGGGTGGGGGGCGAGGAGACCCAGTACTTC.

This clonotype was counted ten times or more. The chain recombines TRBV9 with TRBJ2-3, with D possibly matching TRBD1 (6 bases). The germline V gene encodes CDR1 SGDLS and CDR2 YYNGEE. This CDR3 comprises 15 residues. V shed 2 bases and J shed 4 bases, with 14 bases lying between them. In DNA, the CDR3 is TGTGCCAGCAGCGTCACAGGGATGTTGCCAGATACGCAGTATTTT. Encoded protein: CASSVTGMLPDTQYF.

This clonotype was recorded at least ten times. For the CDR3, the DNA is TGTGCCAGCAGCTTTCGGGACCTGAATAATGAAAAACTGTTTTTT. This encodes CASSFRDLNNEKLFF. The chain combines TRBV9 with TRBJ1-4; tentatively, D is TRBD1 (5 bases). The V end was cut by 4 bases, the J end by 4 bases, with 14 bases between. The germline CDR1 and CDR2 sequences are SGDLS and YYNGEE. There are 15 residues in the CDR3. Full variable domain (missing parts from reference TRBV9 and TRBJ1-4): DSGVTQTPKHLITATGQRVTLRCSPRSGDLSVYWYQQSLDQGLQFLIQYYNGEERAKGNILERFSAQQFPDLHSELNLSSLELGDSALYFCASSFRDLNNEKLFFGSGTQLSVL.

This clonotype has a count of ten or more. V is TRBV9 and J is TRBJ2-2; 16 bases fit TRBD2. V trimming: 4 bases; J trimming: 4 bases; junction bases outside the gene matches: 7. Germline assignment: CDR1 SGDLS and CDR2 YYNGEE. The CDR3 runs to 18 residues. The CDR3 DNA is TGTGCCAGCAGCCCCGGGACTAGCGGGGGGGCGGGCACCGGGGAGCTGTTTTTT. This gives the protein CASSPGTSGGAGTGELFF.

This clonotype was seen at least ten times. The CDR3: CASSVDQGARGYTF. CDR3 nucleotide sequence: TGTGCCAGCAGCGTAGATCAGGGGGCGCGGGGCTACACCTTC. V is TRBV9 and J is TRBJ1-2; TRBD1 agrees at 8 bases. The trim removed 0 bases at V and 8 bases at J, leaving 6 bases unmatched. Germline V lookup: CDR1 SGDLS, CDR2 YYNGEE. This CDR3 has 14 residues.

This clonotype was recorded at least ten times. The DNA is omitted, as the CDR3 cannot be located on it reliably, and the CDR3 follows TCRdb's listing. This chain links TRBV9 with TRBJ2-3; the table gives TRBD1 as D, unverified against the DNA. Counting both end residues, the CDR3 totals 12 amino acids. Germline CDR1 reads SGDLS; CDR2 reads YYNGEE. CDR3 protein: CASSVGQGAVYF.